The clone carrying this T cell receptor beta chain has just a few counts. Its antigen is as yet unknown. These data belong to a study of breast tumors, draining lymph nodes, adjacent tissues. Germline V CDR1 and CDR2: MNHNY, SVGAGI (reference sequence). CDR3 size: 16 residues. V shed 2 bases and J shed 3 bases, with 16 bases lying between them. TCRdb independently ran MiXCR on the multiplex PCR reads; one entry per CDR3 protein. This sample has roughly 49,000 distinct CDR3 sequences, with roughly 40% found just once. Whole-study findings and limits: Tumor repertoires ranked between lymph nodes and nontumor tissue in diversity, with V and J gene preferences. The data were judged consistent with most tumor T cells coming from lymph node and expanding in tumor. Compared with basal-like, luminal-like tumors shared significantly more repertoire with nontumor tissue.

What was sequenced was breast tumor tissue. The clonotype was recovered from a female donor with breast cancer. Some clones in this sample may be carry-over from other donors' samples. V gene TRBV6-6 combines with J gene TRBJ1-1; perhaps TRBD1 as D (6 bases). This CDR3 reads CASSYRRGAVDTEAFF. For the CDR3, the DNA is TGTGCCAGCAGTTACCGGCGGGGGGCGGTGGACACTGAAGCTTTCTTT.